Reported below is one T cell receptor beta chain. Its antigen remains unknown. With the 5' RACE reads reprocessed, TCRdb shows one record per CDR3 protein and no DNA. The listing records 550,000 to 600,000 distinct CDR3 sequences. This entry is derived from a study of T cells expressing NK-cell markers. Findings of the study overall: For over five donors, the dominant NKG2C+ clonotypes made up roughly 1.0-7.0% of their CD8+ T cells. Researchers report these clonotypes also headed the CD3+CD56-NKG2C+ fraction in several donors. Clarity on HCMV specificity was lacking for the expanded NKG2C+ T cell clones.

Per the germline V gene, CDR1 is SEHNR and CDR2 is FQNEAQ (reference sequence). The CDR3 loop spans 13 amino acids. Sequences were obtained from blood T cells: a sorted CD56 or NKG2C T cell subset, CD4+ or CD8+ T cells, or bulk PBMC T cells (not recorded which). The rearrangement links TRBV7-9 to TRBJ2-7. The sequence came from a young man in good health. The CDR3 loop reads CASSLESVSEQYF.